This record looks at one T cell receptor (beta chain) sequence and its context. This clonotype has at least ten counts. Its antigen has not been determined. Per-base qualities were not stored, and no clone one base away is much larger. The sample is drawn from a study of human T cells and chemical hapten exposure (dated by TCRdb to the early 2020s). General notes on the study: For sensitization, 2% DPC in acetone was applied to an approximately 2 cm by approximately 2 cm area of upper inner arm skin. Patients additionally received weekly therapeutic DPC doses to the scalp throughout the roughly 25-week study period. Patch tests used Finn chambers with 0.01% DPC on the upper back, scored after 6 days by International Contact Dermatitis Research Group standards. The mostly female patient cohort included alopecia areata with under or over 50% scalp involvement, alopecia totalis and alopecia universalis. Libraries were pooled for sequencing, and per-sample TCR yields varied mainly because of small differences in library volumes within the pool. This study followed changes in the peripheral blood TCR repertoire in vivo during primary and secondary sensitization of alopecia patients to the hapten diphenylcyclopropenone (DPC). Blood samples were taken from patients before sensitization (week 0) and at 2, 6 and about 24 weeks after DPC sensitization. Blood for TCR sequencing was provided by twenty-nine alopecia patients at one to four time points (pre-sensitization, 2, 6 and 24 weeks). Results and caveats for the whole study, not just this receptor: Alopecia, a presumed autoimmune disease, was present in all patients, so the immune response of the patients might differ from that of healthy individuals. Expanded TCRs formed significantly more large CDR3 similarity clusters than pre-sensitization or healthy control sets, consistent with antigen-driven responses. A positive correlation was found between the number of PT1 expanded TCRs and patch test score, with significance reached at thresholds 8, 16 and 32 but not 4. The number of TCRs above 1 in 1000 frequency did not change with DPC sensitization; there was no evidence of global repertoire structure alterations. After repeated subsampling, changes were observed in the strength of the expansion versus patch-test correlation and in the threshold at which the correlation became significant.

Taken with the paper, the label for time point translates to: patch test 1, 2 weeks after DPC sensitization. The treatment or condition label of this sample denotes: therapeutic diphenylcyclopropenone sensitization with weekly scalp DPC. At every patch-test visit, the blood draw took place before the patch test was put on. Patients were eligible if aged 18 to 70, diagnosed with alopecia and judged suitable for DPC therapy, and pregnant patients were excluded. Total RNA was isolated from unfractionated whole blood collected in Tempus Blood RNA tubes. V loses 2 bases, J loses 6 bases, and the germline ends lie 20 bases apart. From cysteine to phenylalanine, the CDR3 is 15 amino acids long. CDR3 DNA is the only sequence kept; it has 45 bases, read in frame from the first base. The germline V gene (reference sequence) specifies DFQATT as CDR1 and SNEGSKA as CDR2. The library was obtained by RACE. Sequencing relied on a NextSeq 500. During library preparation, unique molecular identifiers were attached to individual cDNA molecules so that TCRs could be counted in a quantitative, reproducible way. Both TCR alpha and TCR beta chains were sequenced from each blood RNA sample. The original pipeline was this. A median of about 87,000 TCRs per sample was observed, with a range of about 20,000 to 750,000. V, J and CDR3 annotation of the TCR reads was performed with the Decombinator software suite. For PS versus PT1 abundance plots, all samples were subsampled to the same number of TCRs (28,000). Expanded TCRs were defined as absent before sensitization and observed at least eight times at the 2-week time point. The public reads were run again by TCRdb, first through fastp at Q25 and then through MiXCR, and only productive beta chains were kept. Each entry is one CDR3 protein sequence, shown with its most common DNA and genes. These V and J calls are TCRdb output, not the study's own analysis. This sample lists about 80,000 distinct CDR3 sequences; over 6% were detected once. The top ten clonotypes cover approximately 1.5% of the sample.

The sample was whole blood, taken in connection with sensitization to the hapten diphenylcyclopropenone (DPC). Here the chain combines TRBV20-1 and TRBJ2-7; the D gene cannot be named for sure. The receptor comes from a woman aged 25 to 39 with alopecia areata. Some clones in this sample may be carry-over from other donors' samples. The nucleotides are TGCAGTGCTAGACCCACCCCGCCAACCTTATCCGAGCAGTACTTC. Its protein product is CSARPTPPTLSEQYF.